One sample yielded the 2 T cell receptor beta chains listed below, sequenced in a study of T cells in Graves' hyperthyroidism and ophthalmopathy. Amplified TCR beta CDR3 regions derived from RNA transcripts. In the first-round RT-PCR of the TCR CDR3, the HTBI primer set was used. TCRdb analysed the multiplex PCR reads with MiXCR anew, one entry per CDR3 protein. This table has approximately 300,000 distinct CDR3 sequences, over 15% appearing once. The sample comprised blood. The receptors derive from a woman in her fifties or sixties with Graves' ophthalmopathy.

This clonotype was seen a handful of times. A read error may explain this, as a much larger clone is one base away. The chain combines TRBV7-2 with TRBJ2-7, with D perhaps TRBD2 (6 bases). Germline CDR1 reads SGHTA; CDR2 reads FQGNSA. V lost 7 bases, J lost 6 bases, and 16 bases lay in between. CDR3 length: 13 amino acids. DNA for the CDR3: TGTGCCAGCAACCCTTCTAGGGACTCCGAGCAGTACTTC. It encodes CASNPSRDSEQYF.

This clonotype was counted only a few times. The chain combines TRBV10-1 with TRBJ1-5; possible D gene TRBD1, 5 bases. Germline lookup yields CDR1 WNHNN and CDR2 SYGVQD (reference sequence). V was trimmed by 2 bases and J by 0 bases, leaving 23 bases between them. The CDR3 runs 20 residues. CDR3 loop: CASSEAGWQGEVCSNQPQHF. The CDR3, as DNA: TGCGCCAGCAGTGAGGCGGGGTGGCAGGGCGAGGTTTGTAGCAATCAGCCCCAGCATTTT.